This TCR beta chain was documented in a study of blood T cell repertoires in COVID-19. As for this clone: One junction end does not reproduce the germline sequence, and a read error may be involved.

This table comes from immunoSEQ multiplex PCR, and its TCRdb copy is limited to in-frame clones, with some not included. The sample comprises around 160,000 clones, 80% to 85% of which are singletons, and more than 4.5% rests with the top ten. Germline values: CDR1 SGDLS, CDR2 YYNGEE. This CDR3 has 15 residues. This rearrangement joins TRBV9 to TRBJ2-1, with TRBD2 matching over 7 bases. The sequence was obtained from a woman aged 45 to 65 who had been exposed to COVID-19. Sequencing was done on a sample of PBMCs or T cells enriched from blood (not recorded which). The CDR3: CASSVAGRSDNEQFF. CDR3 coding DNA: TGTGCCAGCAGTGTAGCGGGCCGTAGCGACAATGAGCAGTTCTTC. The whole variable domain, remainder taken from reference TRBV9 and TRBJ2-1, is DSGVTQTPKHLITATGQRVTLRCSPRSGDLSVYWYQQSLDQGLQFLIQYYNGEERAKGNILERFSAQQFPDLHSELNLSSLELGDSALYFCASSVAGRSDNEQFFGPGTRLTVL.